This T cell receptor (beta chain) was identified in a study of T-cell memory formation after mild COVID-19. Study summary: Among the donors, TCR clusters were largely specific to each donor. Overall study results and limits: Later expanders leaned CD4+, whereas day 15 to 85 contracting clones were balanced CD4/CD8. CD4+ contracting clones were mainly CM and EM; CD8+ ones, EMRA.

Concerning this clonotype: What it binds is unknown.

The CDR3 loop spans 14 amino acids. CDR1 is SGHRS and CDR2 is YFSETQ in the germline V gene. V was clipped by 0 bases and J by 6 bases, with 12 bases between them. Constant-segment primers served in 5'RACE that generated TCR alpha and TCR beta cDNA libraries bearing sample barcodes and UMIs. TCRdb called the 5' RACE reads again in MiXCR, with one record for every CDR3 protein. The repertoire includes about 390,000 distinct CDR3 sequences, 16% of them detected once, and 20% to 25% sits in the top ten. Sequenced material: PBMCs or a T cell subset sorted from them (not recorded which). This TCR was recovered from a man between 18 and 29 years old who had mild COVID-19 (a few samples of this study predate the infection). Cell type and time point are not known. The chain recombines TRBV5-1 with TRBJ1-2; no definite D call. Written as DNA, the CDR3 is TGCGCCAGCAGCTTGGTTCTTTCGGGTGATGGCTACACCTTC. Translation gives CASSLVLSGDGYTF.